This entry lists 10 T cell receptor beta chains sequenced from one sample in a study of blood T cell repertoires in COVID-19. Clones were read by immunoSEQ multiplex PCR, and TCRdb kept only the in-frame ones, dropping some. The sample lists over 150,000 clones, roughly nine tenths seen once, with about 1% in the top ten. Sequencing was performed on peripheral blood. These receptors originate from a young man with acute or convalescent COVID-19.

This chain links TRBV7-9 with TRBJ2-7, with 8 nucleotides matching TRBD1. The trim removed 5 bases at V and 0 bases at J, leaving 6 bases unmatched. The CDR3 consists of 15 residues. CDR1 is SEHNR, CDR2 FQNEAQ, per germline (reference sequence). CDR3 amino acids: CASSARDRLSYEQYF. CDR3 sequence (DNA): TGTGCCAGCAGCGCTAGGGACAGGCTCTCCTACGAGCAGTACTTC.

The J gene is TRBJ2-1, the V gene TRBV24-1, with D hard to call. CDR3 length: 11 amino acids. Germline CDR1 and CDR2: KGHDR and SFDVKD. V was trimmed by 5 bases and J by 8 bases, leaving 6 bases between them. CDR3 coding DNA: TGTGCCACCAGTGTATCGGATGAGCAGTTCTTC. Encoded protein: CATSVSDEQFF.

The rearrangement joins TRBV18 to TRBJ1-2; D possibly corresponds to TRBD1 (6 bases). This CDR3 contains 13 residues. V lost 3 bases and J lost 5, with 10 bases in between. Germline CDR1 is KGHSH and CDR2 is LQKENI. The CDR3 is CASSPETGYGYTF. The CDR3 DNA is TGTGCCAGCTCACCCGAGACAGGTTATGGCTACACCTTC.

The chain links TRBV30 to TRBJ1-1; D not resolved. The V gene lost 1 base and the J gene lost 5 bases, with 5 bases spanning the gap. This CDR3 has 11 residues. CDR1 GTSNPN and CDR2 SVGIG come from the germline V gene (reference sequence). The CDR3 DNA is TGTGCCTGGAGTGAGCGAACTGAAGCTTTCTTT. Protein sequence: CAWSERTEAFF.

The chain couples TRBV2 to TRBJ1-2; TRBD1 is a possible D gene (6 bases). Germline lookup yields CDR1 SNHLY and CDR2 FYNNEI. This CDR3 is 13 amino acids long. V was clipped by 7 bases and J by 6 bases, with 15 bases between them. The CDR3 DNA sequence: TGTGCCAGCACCTTTCCCGGGACACATGGCTACACCTTC. It codes for CASTFPGTHGYTF.

V usage is TRBV5-1 and J usage is TRBJ2-3, with TRBD2 matching 9 bases. Germline CDR1 and CDR2: SGHRS and YFSETQ. There are 16 residues in the CDR3. J was trimmed by 4 bases and V by 0 bases; bases with no gene match: 6. In DNA, the CDR3 is TGCGCCAGCAGCTTGGGCGCGGGACTAGCTTCAGATACGCAGTATTTT. Protein product: CASSLGAGLASDTQYF.

This clone was detected once. The chain is built from TRBV6-1 and TRBJ1-5; D not resolved. Germline V lookup: CDR1 MNHNS, CDR2 SASEGT. The CDR3 is 13 residues long. V lost 0 bases and J 9 bases, leaving 9 bases between the germline ends. CDR3 in amino acids: CASSEAARGPQHF. The CDR3, as DNA: TGTGCCAGCAGTGAAGCCGCGCGTGGGCCCCAGCATTTT.

The V call is TRBV12-3 or TRBV12-4, the J call TRBJ2-2; D remains unclear. V was cut by 6 bases and J by 7 bases, with 6 bases left in between. The CDR3 sequence is 11 residues long. In DNA, the CDR3 is TGTGCCAGCAGACAGCTCGGGGAGCTGTTTTTT. It encodes CASRQLGELFF.

This clone was picked up a small number of times. The J gene is TRBJ2-7, the V gene TRBV7-2; no firm D call. This CDR3 is built from 14 residues. Germline assignment: CDR1 SGHTA and CDR2 FQGNSA. Trimming removed 5 bases at V and 2 bases at J, with 13 bases between. CDR3: CASSPYDGAYEQYF. As DNA, the CDR3 is TGTGCCAGCAGCCCCTACGACGGAGCCTACGAGCAGTACTTC.

The rearrangement joins TRBV28 to TRBJ1-2, with a tentative D call TRBD1 (5 bases). The V gene lost 2 bases and the J gene lost 4 bases, with 8 bases spanning the gap. This CDR3 has 13 residues. Germline V lookup: CDR1 MDHEN, CDR2 SYDVKM. CDR3 region: CASSLITGYGYTF. The CDR3 DNA reads as TGTGCCAGCAGTTTAATAACAGGCTATGGCTACACCTTC.